The clone carrying this TCR beta chain was recorded many times. This sample was included in a study of kidney transplant recipient with SARS-CoV-2 infection. TCRdb redid the calling of the reads with MiXCR, one entry per CDR3 protein. The sample lists 200,000 to 250,000 distinct CDR3 sequences; more than 25% were seen once. CDR3 length: 14 amino acids. V was trimmed by 3 bases and J by 0 bases, leaving 5 bases between them. Per germline, CDR1 SNHLY and CDR2 FYNNEI. Source: a blood sample, taken at baseline and between days 110 and 120 from a kidney transplant recipient. The J gene is TRBJ2-2, the V gene TRBV2, with D unclear. This receptor was obtained from a young adult male patient who had COVID-19 and was a kidney transplant recipient. The graft donor may be the source of some T cells. CDR3 sequence reads: CASSEGTNTGELFF. DNA for the CDR3: TGTGCCAGCAGTGAGGGAACGAACACCGGGGAGCTGTTTTTT.